Listed below are T cell receptor beta chains from one sample, sequenced in a study of CD8+ T cells in alopecia areata. Clones were read by immunoSEQ multiplex PCR, and TCRdb kept only the in-frame ones, dropping some. In the table there are 150,000 or so clones, roughly 50% of which are singletons. The sample in question was CD4+ T cells sorted from blood, obtained at week 0. These TCRs come from a human donor with alopecia areata. The CDR3 runs from the conserved cysteine through the conserved F or W. Fields, in order: clone size, J gene, CDR3 length, V gene, D gene, CDR3 protein, CDR3 DNA. D genes are given only for firm matches. Not every row has a clone size; where given, it reads once, few, many or a size class.

. TRBJ1-2 12 TRBV29-1 TRBD1 CSAGQDTYGYTF TGCAGCGCAGGACAGGACACATATGGCTACACCTTC
. TRBJ1-6 14 TRBV5-4 . CASSSDMGNSPLHF TGTGCCAGCAGCTCTGACATGGGTAATTCACCCCTCCACTTT
. TRBJ1-2 12 TRBV27 TRBD1 CASSLRTGGYTF TGTGCCAGCAGTTTAAGGACAGGTGGCTACACCTTC
few TRBJ2-5 10 TRBV27 . CASSQETQYF TGTGCCAGCAGTCAAGAGACCCAGTACTTC
once TRBJ2-7 17 TRBV4-1 . CASSQGVGGLAAYEQYF TGCGCCAGCAGCCAGGGAGTGGGTGGACTGGCGGCCTACGAGCAGTACTTC
many TRBJ1-1 24 TRBV14 TRBD1 CASSQERGWGTGILRGKSTAQAFF TGTGCCAGCAGCCAAGAAAGGGGTTGGGGGACAGGGATTTTAAGGGGCAAATCAACCGCTCAAGCTTTCTTT
. TRBJ1-1 14 TRBV27 . CASSWRSMNTEAFF TGTGCCAGCTCCTGGCGGAGCATGAACACTGAAGCTTTCTTT
. TRBJ1-2 13 TRBV7-6 . CASSLVRHYGYTF TGTGCCAGCAGCTTAGTCAGGCACTATGGCTACACCTTC
. TRBJ2-5 15 TRBV5-1 TRBD1 CASSRTGGGGETQYF TGCGCCAGCAGCAGAACAGGGGGCGGTGGAGAGACCCAGTACTTC
. TRBJ2-3 15 TRBV7-2 . CASRPSPGYTDTQYF TGTGCCAGCAGACCCTCTCCGGGATACACAGATACGCAGTATTTT
. TRBJ1-1 12 TRBV30 . CAWRPENTEAFF TGTGCCTGGAGACCGGAGAACACTGAAGCTTTCTTT
. TRBJ2-5 13 TRBV5-1 . CASSLARAETQYF TGCGCCAGCAGCTTGGCCAGGGCCGAGACCCAGTACTTC
. TRBJ1-1 13 TRBV7-2 TRBD1 CASSRQGNTEAFF TGTGCCAGCAGCCGACAGGGAAACACTGAAGCTTTCTTT
. TRBJ2-7 15 TRBV6-6 . CASSYGTGTSYEQYF TGTGCCAGCAGTTACGGAACAGGGACATCCTACGAGCAGTACTTC
. TRBJ2-5 13 TRBV9 TRBD2 CASSVELAGTQYF TGTGCCAGCAGCGTAGAACTAGCGGGGACCCAGTACTTC
. TRBJ2-7 15 TRBV27 . CASSPDRTHSYEQYF TGTGCCAGCAGTCCCGACAGGACCCACTCCTACGAGCAGTACTTC
. TRBJ2-7 13 TRBV29-1 TRBD1 CSGSGTGGYEQYF TGCAGCGGCTCCGGGACAGGAGGCTACGAGCAGTACTTC
. TRBJ2-5 17 TRBV30 . CAWSRTWAEEGQKTQYF TGTGCCTGGAGTAGGACTTGGGCAGAAGAGGGGCAGAAGACCCAGTACTTC
. TRBJ2-3 14 TRBV9 . CASSVAWVGDTQYF TGTGCCAGCAGCGTCGCCTGGGTGGGGGATACGCAGTATTTT
. TRBJ2-1 15 TRBV4-3 . CASSYQLDINNEQFF TGCGCCAGCAGCTATCAACTTGACATAAACAATGAGCAGTTCTTC
few TRBJ2-1 15 TRBV29-1 TRBD1 CSALTGGVTHNEQFF TGCAGCGCCCTGACAGGGGGCGTCACCCACAATGAGCAGTTCTTC
few TRBJ2-5 13 TRBV19 . CASRPSGRETQYF TGTGCCAGTAGACCCTCGGGACGAGAGACCCAGTACTTC
. TRBJ2-3 14 TRBV7-2 . CASSFGGRADTQYF TGTGCCAGCAGCTTCGGGGGGCGCGCAGATACGCAGTATTTT
. TRBJ2-3 12 TRBV5-1 . CACSLAADTQYF TGCGCCTGCTCTCTAGCCGCAGATACGCAGTATTTT
. TRBJ2-1 16 TRBV7-2 TRBD2 CASSLYASGGHNEQFF TGTGCCAGCAGCTTATACGCTAGCGGGGGTCACAATGAGCAGTTCTTC
. TRBJ1-1 14 TRBV5-1 . CASSPGDLNTEAFF TGCGCCAGCAGCCCAGGGGACCTGAACACTGAAGCTTTCTTT
. TRBJ2-2 15 TRBV7-8 . CASIFRPGNTGELFF TGTGCCAGCATCTTTAGGCCCGGTAACACCGGGGAGCTGTTTTTT
. TRBJ2-7 13 TRBV29-1 TRBD1 CSAGQGTTYEQYF TGCAGCGCCGGACAGGGGACCACCTACGAGCAGTACTTC
few TRBJ1-4 13 TRBV18 . CASSPQADEKLFF TGTGCCAGCTCACCACAGGCGGATGAAAAACTGTTTTTT
. TRBJ1-1 14 TRBV7-9 . CASSPITGQGEAFF TGTGCCAGCAGCCCCATCACGGGTCAGGGTGAAGCTTTCTTT
. TRBJ2-4 14 TRBV7-2 TRBD1 CASSPLPTGSIQYF TGTGCCAGCAGCCCCCTCCCGACAGGGAGCATTCAGTACTTC
once TRBJ2-7 14 TRBV5-1 TRBD1 CASSLERGPYEQYF TGCGCCAGCAGCTTGGAGAGGGGGCCCTACGAGCAGTACTTC
. TRBJ2-2 14 TRBV23-1 TRBD1 CASSHTGGSGELFF TGCGCCAGCAGTCATACAGGGGGCTCCGGGGAGCTGTTTTTT
few TRBJ2-5 14 TRBV18 . CASSPPIHQETQYF TGTGCCAGCTCACCACCCATCCACCAAGAGACCCAGTACTTC
once TRBJ1-2 13 TRBV29-1 . CSVEDAGRDGYTF TGCAGCGTTGAAGATGCGGGCCGGGATGGCTACACCTTC
. TRBJ2-7 14 TRBV6-5 TRBD1 CASTSGQGSYEQYF TGTGCCAGCACTTCTGGACAGGGATCCTACGAGCAGTACTTC
. TRBJ2-3 13 TRBV29-1 . CRVGEKSTDTQYF TGCAGGGTGGGTGAGAAAAGCACAGATACGCAGTATTTT
. TRBJ2-1 15 TRBV30 TRBD2 CAWSSGGSSYNEQFF TGTGCCTGGAGTAGCGGGGGAAGCTCCTACAATGAGCAGTTCTTC
once TRBJ1-5 13 TRBV10-3 TRBD1 CAISGDRDQPQHF TGTGCCATCAGTGGGGACAGGGATCAGCCCCAGCATTTT
. TRBJ2-4 12 TRBV6-6 . CASSPPGSGPLF TGTGCCAGCAGCCCCCCGGGTAGCGGCCCACTCTTC
. TRBJ2-3 18 TRBV2 TRBD2 CASGIEPGAGGRTDTQYF TGTGCCAGCGGAATCGAACCTGGAGCGGGGGGACGCACAGATACGCAGTATTTT